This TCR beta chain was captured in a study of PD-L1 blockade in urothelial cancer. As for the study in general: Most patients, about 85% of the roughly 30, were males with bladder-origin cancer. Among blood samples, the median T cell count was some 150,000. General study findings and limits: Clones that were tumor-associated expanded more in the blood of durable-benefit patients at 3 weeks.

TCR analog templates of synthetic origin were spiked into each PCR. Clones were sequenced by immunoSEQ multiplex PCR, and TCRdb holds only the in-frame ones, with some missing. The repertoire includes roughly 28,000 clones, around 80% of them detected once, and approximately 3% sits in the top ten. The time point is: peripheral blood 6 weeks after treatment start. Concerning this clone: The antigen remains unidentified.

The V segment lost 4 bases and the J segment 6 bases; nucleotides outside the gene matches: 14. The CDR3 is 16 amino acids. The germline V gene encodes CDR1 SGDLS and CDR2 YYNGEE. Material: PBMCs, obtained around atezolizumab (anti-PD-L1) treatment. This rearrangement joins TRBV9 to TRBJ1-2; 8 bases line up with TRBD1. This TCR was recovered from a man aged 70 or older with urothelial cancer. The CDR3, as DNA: TGTGCCAGCAGCCCCCTCCCGACAGGGGACTATGATGGCTACACCTTC. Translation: CASSPLPTGDYDGYTF.